Below are 13 T cell receptor beta chains sequenced from a single sample in a study of human T cells and chemical hapten exposure. Time point: patch test 1, 2 weeks after DPC sensitization. Treatment described: therapeutic diphenylcyclopropenone sensitization with weekly scalp DPC. TCRdb analysed the RACE reads with MiXCR anew, one entry per CDR3 protein. The data hold 150,000 or so distinct CDR3 sequences, with about 14% observed a single time. Source: whole blood, taken in connection with sensitization to the hapten diphenylcyclopropenone (DPC). These receptors were taken from a woman in her twenties or thirties with alopecia areata. Some clones in this sample may be carry-over from other donors' samples.

V gene TRBV3-1 combines with J gene TRBJ1-6; D gene uncertain. V was clipped by 4 bases and J by 5 bases, with 9 bases between them. The CDR3 sequence is 14 residues long. Per the germline V gene, CDR1 is LGHDT and CDR2 is YNNKEL (reference sequence). This CDR3 reads CASSRAAHNSPLHF. In DNA form, the CDR3 reads TGTGCCAGCAGCCGGGCAGCCCATAATTCACCCCTCCACTTT.

The chain's CDR3 is CASSLSESGYTF. The DNA for the CDR3 is TGCGCCAGCAGCTTGTCGGAGTCTGGCTACACCTTC. This sequence joins TRBV5-1 and TRBJ1-2; D is uncertain. Between the trimmed V and J ends, which lost 1 base and 7 bases, there was a span of 8 bases. This CDR3 region has 12 residues. Germline CDR1 SGHRS, CDR2 YFSETQ.

In its sample, this clonotype was seen a few times. The rearrangement joins TRBV7-2 to TRBJ1-1; the D is unclear. There are 12 residues in the CDR3. The V end was cut by 5 bases, the J end by 7 bases, with 11 bases between. Germline V gene sequence: CDR1 SGHTA, CDR2 FQGNSA. Here the CDR3 DNA reads TGTGCCAGCAGCCGCACTAGTGGTGAAGCTTTCTTT. This sequence encodes CASSRTSGEAFF.

This chain links TRBV20-1 with TRBJ1-4; D is possibly TRBD1 (6 bases). The CDR3 consists of 12 residues. V lost 1 base and J 7 bases, leaving 7 bases between the germline ends. The germline gives CDR1 DFQATT, CDR2 SNEGSKA (reference sequence). CDR3 sequence: CSARAGVEKLFF. CDR3 nucleotide sequence: TGCAGTGCTAGAGCAGGGGTTGAAAAACTGTTTTTT.

At least ten counts were recorded for this clonotype. The chain carries TRBV6-2 or TRBV6-3 and TRBJ1-1; perhaps TRBD1 as D (5 bases). Germline CDR1 and CDR2: MNHEY and SVGEGT. The CDR3 has 13 amino acids. V lost 8 bases and J 2 bases, leaving 12 bases between the germline ends. CDR3 region: CASGAQRNTEAFF. The CDR3 DNA reads TGTGCCAGCGGGGCGCAACGCAACACTGAAGCTTTCTTT.

The chain carries TRBV6-6 and TRBJ1-6, with 8 bases lining up with TRBD1. V shed 6 bases and J 5 bases; nucleotides not matched to a gene: 6. The CDR3 spans 15 residues. Germline assignment: CDR1 MNHNY and CDR2 SVGAGI (reference sequence). CDR3 coding DNA: TGTGCCAGCAGAGACCGGGACAGGAATAATTCACCCCTCCACTTT. This gives the protein CASRDRDRNNSPLHF.

In DNA, the CDR3 is TGTGCCAGCAGGGACGCCGGGACTAGCGGGGCCTACGAGCAGTACTTC. It codes for CASRDAGTSGAYEQYF. The chain recombines TRBV6-5 with TRBJ2-7; 13 nucleotides align to TRBD2. The CDR3 contains 16 residues. Germline V gives CDR1 MNHEY, CDR2 SVGAGI. V was pared by 6 bases and J by 2 bases, with 7 bases of the junction left unmatched.

This clonotype was recorded at least ten times. The chain recombines TRBV4-2 with TRBJ2-4, with 12 bases identical to TRBD2. CDR3 length: 19 amino acids. Looked up from germline, CDR1 is LGHNA and CDR2 is YNFKEQ. Germline trimming cut 4 bases from V and 3 bases from J; bases unmatched to any gene: 13. The CDR3 loop reads CASSPSGTSGLSGKNIQYF. In DNA, the CDR3 is TGTGCCAGCAGCCCGTCCGGGACTAGCGGGCTATCAGGCAAAAACATTCAGTACTTC.

The chain uses TRBV7-9 and TRBJ1-5; D might be TRBD1 (6 bases). Per germline, CDR1 SEHNR and CDR2 FQNEAQ (reference sequence). V was trimmed by 3 bases and J by 9 bases, leaving 12 bases between them. This CDR3 comprises 13 residues. CDR3 DNA sequence: TGTGCCAGCAGCTTGGGACACCGCGGGCCCCAGCATTTT. Amino acids: CASSLGHRGPQHF. Combining the CDR3 with reference TRBV7-9 and TRBJ1-5 gives the whole variable domain DTGVSQNPRHKITKRGQNVTFRCDPISEHNRLYWYRQTLGQGPEFLTYFQNEAQLEKSRLLSDRFSAERPKGSFSTLEIQRTEQGDSAMYLCASSLGHRGPQHFGDGTRLSIL.

This clonotype was counted only a few times. The V gene is TRBV18, the J gene TRBJ2-3; 7 positions agree with TRBD1. There are 14 residues in the CDR3. Germline CDR1 reads KGHSH; CDR2 reads LQKENI. The V gene end was trimmed by 4 bases and the J gene end by 5 bases; junction bases not matched to a gene: 6. CDR3 protein: CASSRQGVRDTQYF. DNA of the CDR3: TGTGCCAGCTCACGACAGGGCGTGCGAGATACGCAGTATTTT.

This clonotype was detected many times. The chain combines TRBV5-1 with TRBJ2-1; 8 nucleotides line up with TRBD2. Trimming removed 4 bases from V and 5 bases from J; junction bases left unmatched: 11. Germline CDR1 SGHRS, CDR2 YFSETQ. There are 16 residues in the CDR3. CDR3 sequence: CASSREAGAGNNEQFF. The CDR3 region has the DNA TGCGCCAGCAGCCGAGAAGCGGGAGCTGGAAACAATGAGCAGTTCTTC.

The rearrangement joins TRBV7-6 to TRBJ2-3; 12 bases line up with TRBD2. Germline V gives CDR1 SGHVS, CDR2 FNYEAQ. This CDR3 contains 16 residues. The ends lost 0 bases at V and 4 bases at J; junction bases unmatched: 2. The CDR3 loop reads CASSLATSGGSDTQYF. The CDR3 DNA reads TGTGCCAGCAGCTTAGCGACTAGCGGGGGATCAGATACGCAGTATTTT.

There are a few counts of this clonotype. The rearrangement joins TRBV20-1 to TRBJ2-1; 9 bases are a match to TRBD2. V lost 1 base, J lost 5 bases, and 9 bases stayed unmatched. Germline V gene data show CDR1 as DFQATT and CDR2 as SNEGSKA (reference sequence). The CDR3 covers 16 residues. The CDR3 DNA reads TGCAGTGCTAGAGGGCTGCGGGAGGGCCGAGACAATGAGCAGTTCTTC. Amino acid sequence: CSARGLREGRDNEQFF.